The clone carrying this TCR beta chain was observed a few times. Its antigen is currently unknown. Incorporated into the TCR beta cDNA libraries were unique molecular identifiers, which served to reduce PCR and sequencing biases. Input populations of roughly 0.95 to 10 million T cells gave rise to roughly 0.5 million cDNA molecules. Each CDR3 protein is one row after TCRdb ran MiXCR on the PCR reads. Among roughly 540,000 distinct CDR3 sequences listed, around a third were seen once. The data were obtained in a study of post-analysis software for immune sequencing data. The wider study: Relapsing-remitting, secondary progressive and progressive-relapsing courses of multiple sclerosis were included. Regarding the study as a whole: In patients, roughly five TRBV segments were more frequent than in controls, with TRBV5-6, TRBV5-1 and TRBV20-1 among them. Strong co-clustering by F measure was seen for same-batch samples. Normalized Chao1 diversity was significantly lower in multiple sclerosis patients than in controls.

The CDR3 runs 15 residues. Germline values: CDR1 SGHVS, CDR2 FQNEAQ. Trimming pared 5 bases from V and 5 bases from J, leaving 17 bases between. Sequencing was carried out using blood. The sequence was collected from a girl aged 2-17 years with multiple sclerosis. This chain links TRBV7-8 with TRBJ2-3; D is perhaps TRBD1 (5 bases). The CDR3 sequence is CASSPRIRVEDTQYF. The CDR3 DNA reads TGTGCCAGCAGCCCCCGGATCAGGGTTGAAGATACGCAGTATTTT.